The source of this T cell receptor beta chain is a study of blood T cell repertoires in COVID-19 (dated by TCRdb to about 2020). Study-wide context: The collaborator samples originated in the United States, Italy and Spain and spanned the acute and convalescent phases of COVID-19. The samples were drawn from the first 160 participants of the ongoing ImmuneRACE study and from under 1,500 subjects provided by 6 global collaborators. Where available, HLA class I and class II types were taken from metadata supplied by the sample provider and were not determined by assay-based typing. The material from the prospective study consisted of cDNA or gDNA derived from T cells, B-cell-depleted T cells, or PBMCs. The sample metadata nearly always contained a de-identified subject ID, COVID-19 status, age in years and sex. A freely available public database, intended as a resource for researchers studying the immune response to SARS-CoV-2, is where the repertoires were released. Subjects who had been exposed to COVID-19, were actively infected with it, or had recovered from it provided the deeply sampled blood TCRbeta repertoires that made up the dataset.

The immunoSEQ Assay, a bias-controlled multiplex PCR, was used to amplify TCRbeta CDR3 regions from genomic DNA. The study's own analysis went as follows. Within the assay, amplification of reference gene primers was used to estimate how many nucleated cells each sample contained. To quantify the absolute abundance of each unique TCRbeta CDR3 rearrangement, sequence reads were collapsed and filtered. For each sample, productive Simpson clonality was calculated by taking the square root of Simpson's diversity index across productive rearrangements. This immuneACCESS table, as held by TCRdb, lists in-frame sequences with V and J called but not all clones. Of the missing ones, under half trace to an unresolved V gene in checked studies; the others have no known cause. Clonal size and the V and J genes are those of that table, whereas D and trimming came from the DNA. The sample contains about 320,000 clones, approximately 88% of them found a single time. About 5% of the sample is in the top ten clones.

In regard to this clone: This receptor's antigen is unknown. Base qualities are not recorded, but no much larger clone differs from it by a single base.

Results and caveats for the whole study, not just this receptor: Clinical and demographic metadata were provided uncurated, with the amount varying by source and participant.

Enrolling through a virtual design, the prospective study's participants ranged in age from roughly 18 to 95 years and lived across roughly 23 United States geographic areas. To assign participants to cohorts, the prospective study relied on clinical history that participants themselves reported in a screening survey and a study questionnaire. For ImmuneRACE Cohort 3, a participant was defined as recovered based on two consecutive negative NP/OP PCR tests, clearance by a healthcare professional, or resolution of symptoms. Each participant in the prospective study had whole blood, serum and a nasopharyngeal or oropharyngeal swab collected by mobile phlebotomists. Over a roughly two-month period, participants in the prospective study had the option of providing additional blood draws and questionnaires. Before DNA extraction, prospective study blood samples were shipped either frozen or at room temperature.

CDR1 LGHDT and CDR2 YNNKEL were looked up in the germline V gene (reference sequence). For this chain, trimming is 4 bases at the V end and 7 bases at the J end, and the number of junction bases without a gene match is 12. Inclusive of the bounding cysteine and phenylalanine, the CDR3 is 15 residues long. The entry retains the CDR3 DNA only, 45 bases that are in frame from base 1. This sequence was found in a man between 25 and 39 years old who had recovered from COVID-19. The material sequenced was PBMCs or T cells enriched from blood (not recorded which). The rearrangement combines TRBV3-1 (or the pseudogene TRBV3-2) with TRBJ1-2; 7 bases in the junction line up with TRBD1. The DNA sequence reads TGTGCCAGCAGCCCGACGACAGGGCGGCCCTTTGGCTACACCTTC. Translated, this gives CASSPTTGRPFGYTF.